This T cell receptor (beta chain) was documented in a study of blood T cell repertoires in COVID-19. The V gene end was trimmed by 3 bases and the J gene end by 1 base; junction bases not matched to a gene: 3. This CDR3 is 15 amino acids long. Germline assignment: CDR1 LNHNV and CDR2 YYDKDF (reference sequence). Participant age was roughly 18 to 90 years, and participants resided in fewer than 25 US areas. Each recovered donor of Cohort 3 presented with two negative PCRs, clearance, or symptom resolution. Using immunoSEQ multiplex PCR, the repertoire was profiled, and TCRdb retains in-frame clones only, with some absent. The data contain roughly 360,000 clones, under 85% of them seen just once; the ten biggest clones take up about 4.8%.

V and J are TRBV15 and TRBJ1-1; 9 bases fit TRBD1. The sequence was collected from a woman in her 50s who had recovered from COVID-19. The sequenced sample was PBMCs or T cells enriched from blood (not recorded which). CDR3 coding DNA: TGTGCCACCAGCAGGGAGGGACAGGGGAACACTGAAGCTTTCTTT. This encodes CATSREGQGNTEAFF.